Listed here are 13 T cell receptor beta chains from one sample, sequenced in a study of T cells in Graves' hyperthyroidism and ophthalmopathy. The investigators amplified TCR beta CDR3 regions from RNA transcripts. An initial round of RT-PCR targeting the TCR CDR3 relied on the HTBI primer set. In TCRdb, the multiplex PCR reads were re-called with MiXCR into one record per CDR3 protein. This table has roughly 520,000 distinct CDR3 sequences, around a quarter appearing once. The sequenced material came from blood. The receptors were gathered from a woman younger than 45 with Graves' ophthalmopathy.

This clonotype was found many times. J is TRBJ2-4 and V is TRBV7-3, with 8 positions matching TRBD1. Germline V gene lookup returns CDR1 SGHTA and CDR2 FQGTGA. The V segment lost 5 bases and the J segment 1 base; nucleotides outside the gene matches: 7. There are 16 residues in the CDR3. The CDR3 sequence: CASSTRQGIAKNIQYF. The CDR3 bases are TGTGCCAGCAGCACTCGACAGGGGATCGCCAAAAACATTCAGTACTTC. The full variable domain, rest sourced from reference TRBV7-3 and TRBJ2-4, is GAGVSQTPSNKVTEKGKYVELRCDPISGHTALYWYRQSLGQGPEFLIYFQGTGAADDSGLPNDRFFAVRPEGSVSTLKIQRTERGDSAVYLCASSTRQGIAKNIQYFGAGTRLSVL.

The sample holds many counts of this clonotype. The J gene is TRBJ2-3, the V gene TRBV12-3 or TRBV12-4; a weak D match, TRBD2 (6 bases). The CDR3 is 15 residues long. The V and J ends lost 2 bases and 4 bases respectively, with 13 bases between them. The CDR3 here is CASSLRGLPADTQYF. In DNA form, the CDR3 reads TGTGCCAGCAGTTTACGGGGACTGCCCGCAGATACGCAGTATTTT.

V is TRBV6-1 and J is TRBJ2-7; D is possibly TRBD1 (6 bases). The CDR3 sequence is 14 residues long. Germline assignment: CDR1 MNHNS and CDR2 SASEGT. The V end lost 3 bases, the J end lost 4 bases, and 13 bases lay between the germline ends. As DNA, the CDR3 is TGTGCCAGCAGTGATCTAGGGGGTGTTTACGAGCAGTACTTC. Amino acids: CASSDLGGVYEQYF.

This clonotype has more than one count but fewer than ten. In DNA form, the CDR3 reads TGCAGTGCTAGAGATTCACAGACTAACACCGGGGAGCTGTTTTTT. Its translation: CSARDSQTNTGELFF. The gene calls are TRBV20-1 and TRBJ2-2; D ambiguous. Between the trimmed V and J ends, which lost 0 bases and 2 bases, there was a span of 10 bases. The CDR3 contains 15 residues. Germline V gene sequence: CDR1 DFQATT, CDR2 SNEGSKA (reference sequence).

DNA of the CDR3: TGTGCCAGCAGCCCGGGTTTTAACTACGAGCAGTACTTC. Translation gives CASSPGFNYEQYF. The chain is built from TRBV27 and TRBJ2-7; the D is unclear. In germline, CDR1 is MNHEY, CDR2 SMNVEV (reference sequence). V gave up 6 bases and J gave up 3 bases, with 12 bases separating them. The CDR3 runs 13 residues.

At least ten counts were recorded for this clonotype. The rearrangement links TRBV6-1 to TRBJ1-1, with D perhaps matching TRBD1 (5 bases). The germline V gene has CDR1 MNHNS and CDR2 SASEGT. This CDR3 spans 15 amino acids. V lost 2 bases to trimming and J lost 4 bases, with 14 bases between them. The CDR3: CASSERPRGPTEAFF. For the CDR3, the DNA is TGTGCCAGCAGTGAACGCCCCCGGGGCCCCACTGAAGCTTTCTTT.

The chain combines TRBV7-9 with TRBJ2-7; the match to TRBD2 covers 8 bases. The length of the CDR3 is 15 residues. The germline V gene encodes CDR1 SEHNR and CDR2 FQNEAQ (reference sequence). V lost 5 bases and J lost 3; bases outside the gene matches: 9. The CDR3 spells CASSPAGGGGYEQYF. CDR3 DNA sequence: TGTGCCAGCAGCCCCGCGGGGGGCGGCGGCTACGAGCAGTACTTC.

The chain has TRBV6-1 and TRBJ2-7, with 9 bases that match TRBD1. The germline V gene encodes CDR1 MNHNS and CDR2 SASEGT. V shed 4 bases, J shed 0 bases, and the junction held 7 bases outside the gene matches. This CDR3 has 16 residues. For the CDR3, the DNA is TGTGCCAGCAGTGGCCAGGGGGGACAGGGCTCCTACGAGCAGTACTTC. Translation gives CASSGQGGQGSYEQYF.

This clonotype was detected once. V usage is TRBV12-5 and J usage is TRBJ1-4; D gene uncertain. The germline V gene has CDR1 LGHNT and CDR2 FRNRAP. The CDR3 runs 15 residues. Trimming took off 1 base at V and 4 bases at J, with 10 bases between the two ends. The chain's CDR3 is CASGLGLSINEKLFF. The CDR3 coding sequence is TGTGCTAGTGGTTTGGGGCTCTCAATTAATGAAAAACTGTTTTTT.

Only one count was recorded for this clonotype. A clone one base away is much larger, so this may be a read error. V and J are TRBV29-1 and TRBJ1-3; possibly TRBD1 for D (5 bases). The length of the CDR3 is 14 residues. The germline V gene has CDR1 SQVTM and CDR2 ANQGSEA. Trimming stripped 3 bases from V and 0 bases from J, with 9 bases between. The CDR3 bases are TGCAGCGTTGAGGACATAAACTCTGGAAACACCATATATTTT. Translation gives CSVEDINSGNTIYF.

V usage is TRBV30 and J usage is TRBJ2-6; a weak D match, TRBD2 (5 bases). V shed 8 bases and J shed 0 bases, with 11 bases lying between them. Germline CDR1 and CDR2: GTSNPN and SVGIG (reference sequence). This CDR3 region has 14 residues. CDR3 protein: CAGERNSGANVLTF. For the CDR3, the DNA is TGTGCCGGGGAGCGAAACTCTGGGGCCAACGTCCTGACTTTC.

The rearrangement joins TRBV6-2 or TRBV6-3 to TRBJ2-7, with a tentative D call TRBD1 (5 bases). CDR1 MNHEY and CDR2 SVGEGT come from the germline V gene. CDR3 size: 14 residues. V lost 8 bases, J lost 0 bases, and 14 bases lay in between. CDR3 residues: CASAKAGNSYEQYF. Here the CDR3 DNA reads TGTGCCAGCGCAAAGGCAGGGAACTCCTACGAGCAGTACTTC.

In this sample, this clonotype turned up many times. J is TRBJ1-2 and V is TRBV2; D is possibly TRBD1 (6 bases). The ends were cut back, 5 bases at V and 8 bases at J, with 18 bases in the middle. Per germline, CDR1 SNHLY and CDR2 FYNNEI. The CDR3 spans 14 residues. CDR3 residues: CASSTQTGLEGYTF. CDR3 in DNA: TGTGCCAGCAGTACTCAAACAGGGTTGGAAGGCTACACCTTC. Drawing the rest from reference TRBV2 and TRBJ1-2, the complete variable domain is EPEVTQTPSHQVTQMGQEVILRCVPISNHLYFYWYRQILGQKVEFLVSFYNNEISEKSEIFDDQFSVERPDGSNFTLKIRSTKLEDSAMYFCASSTQTGLEGYTFGSGTRLTVV.